Listed here are 6 T cell receptor beta chains from one sample, sequenced in a study of blood T cells in healthy people across ages. Through a sample-barcoded 5' primer and a J-beta primer mix, a second PCR was run for roughly 6 to 11 cycles. From the 5' RACE reads, TCRdb called clonotypes with MiXCR, one entry per CDR3 protein. The sample has some 1.6 million distinct CDR3 sequences, about 31% seen once. The specimen sequenced was blood. The receptor source for this set is a woman aged 30 to 39 in good health.

The chain employs TRBV20-1 and TRBJ2-1, with D uncertain. CDR3 size: 11 residues. V dropped 5 bases and J dropped 9 bases, with 11 bases sitting between them. CDR1 DFQATT and CDR2 SNEGSKA come from the germline V gene (reference sequence). CDR3 protein: CSAQQSAEQFF. The CDR3 DNA follows: TGCAGTGCTCAGCAGTCTGCTGAGCAGTTCTTC.

Ten or more counts support this clonotype. The gene calls are TRBV6-1 and TRBJ2-6; 15 bases line up with TRBD2. V lost 6 bases and J lost 2; bases outside the gene matches: 2. Germline-derived CDR1 and CDR2 are MNHNS and SASEGT. The CDR3 has 17 amino acids. CDR3: CASRGTSGRTGANVLTF. CDR3 coding DNA: TGTGCCAGCAGAGGGACTAGCGGGAGGACTGGGGCCAACGTCCTGACTTTC.

This clonotype was counted only a few times. V is TRBV4-1 and J is TRBJ1-2, with TRBD1 matching over 8 bases. Germline values: CDR1 MGHRA, CDR2 YSYEKL. With 4 bases clipped from V and 3 bases from J, the junction kept 4 bases outside the gene matches. The CDR3 totals 14 residues. The CDR3 here is CASSRTTGDYGYTF. The CDR3 DNA sequence: TGCGCCAGCAGCCGGACGACAGGGGACTATGGCTACACCTTC.

This clonotype was counted only a few times. The chain has TRBV12-3 or TRBV12-4 and TRBJ1-1, with 10 bases identical to TRBD1. V was pared by 7 bases and J by 6 bases, with 8 bases of the junction left unmatched. The CDR3 is 14 amino acids. The CDR3 protein is CASTPGQGFSEAFF. Here the CDR3 DNA reads TGTGCCAGCACCCCGGGACAGGGGTTTTCTGAAGCTTTCTTT.

This clonotype came up once. The junction departs from the called germline gene at one end, perhaps through a read error. The chain employs TRBV12-3 or TRBV12-4 and TRBJ1-2; D call uncertain. CDR3 length: 13 residues. This CDR3 reads CASSRERQDGYTF. CDR3 nucleotides: TGTGCCAGCAGCCGAGAAAGGCAGGATGGTTACACCTTC.

The gene calls are TRBV5-1 and TRBJ2-3; a possible D gene is TRBD2 (6 bases). CDR3 length equals 15 residues. Germline V CDR1 and CDR2: SGHRS, YFSETQ. Deletions cut 5 bases from V and 4 bases from J, with 17 bases between. The DNA for the CDR3 is TGCGCCAGCAGGCCGATTGGGGGGAGCGCAGATACGCAGTATTTT. It yields the protein CASRPIGGSADTQYF.